The 32 T cell receptor beta chains below all came from one sample that was sequenced in a study of cytomegalovirus exposure and HLA in healthy donors. The PCR was carried out with 60 Vbeta primers and 13 Jbeta primers. TCRdb keeps only in-frame clones here, not all; method: immunoSEQ multiplex PCR. In all, the sample yields 150,000 to 200,000 clones. Sequenced input: PBMCs. Every receptor here comes from a man under 40 in good health and CMV-seronegative.

On this clone itself: Mismatch with germline at one junction end may stem from a read error. V is TRBV18 and J is TRBJ1-5, with D possibly matching TRBD1 (5 bases). CDR1 is KGHSH and CDR2 is LQKENI in the germline V gene. The CDR3 has 15 residues. The CDR3 DNA reads TGTGCCAGCCCACCACGGGGGGGGGAAAATCAGCCCCAGCATTTT. Its protein product is CASPPRGGENQPQHF.

This sequence joins TRBV27 and TRBJ2-7; 10 bases agree with TRBD1. Germline V gives CDR1 MNHEY, CDR2 SMNVEV (reference sequence). CDR3 length equals 16 residues. J lost 4 bases, V lost 6 bases, and 12 bases had no gene match. The CDR3 nucleotides read TGTGCCAGCAGACAATCTCCGGGACAGGGGTCATACGAGCAGTACTTC. It codes for CASRQSPGQGSYEQYF.

The chain is built from TRBV5-1 and TRBJ2-3; 7 nucleotides line up with TRBD2. The germline V gene has CDR1 SGHRS and CDR2 YFSETQ. With 0 bases clipped from V and 0 bases from J, the junction kept 7 bases outside the gene matches. The CDR3 sequence is 17 residues long. The CDR3 loop reads CASSLGNSGPSTDTQYF. The DNA of the CDR3 is TGCGCCAGCAGCTTGGGGAATAGCGGGCCAAGCACAGATACGCAGTATTTT.

This sequence joins TRBV4-1 and TRBJ1-3, with 11 bases fitting TRBD1. This CDR3 spans 16 amino acids. V was clipped by 0 bases and J by 2 bases; unmatched bases: 0. Germline V gene lookup returns CDR1 MGHRA and CDR2 YSYEKL. This CDR3 reads CASSQEGQGAGNTIYF. CDR3 sequence (DNA): TGCGCCAGCAGCCAAGAGGGACAGGGGGCTGGAAACACCATATATTTT.

The chain is built from TRBV9 and TRBJ2-1, with D perhaps TRBD2 (6 bases). Trimming took off 0 bases at V and 2 bases at J, with 12 bases between the two ends. The CDR3 consists of 16 residues. The V gene's germline CDR1 is SGDLS and CDR2 YYNGEE. The CDR3 sequence: CASSVVGGTAYNEQFF. The DNA for the CDR3 is TGTGCCAGCAGCGTAGTTGGCGGGACGGCCTACAATGAGCAGTTCTTC.

The chain is built from TRBV2 and TRBJ2-2; 7 bases are a match to TRBD2. The CDR3 spans 15 residues. Germline CDR1 reads SNHLY; CDR2 reads FYNNEI. After removal of 9 bases from V and 5 bases from J, the junction contained 12 bases not matched to a gene. In DNA form, the CDR3 reads TGTGCCAGTGGGGAGGGGAGGATAGGTACCGGGGAGCTGTTTTTT. It translates to CASGEGRIGTGELFF.

The J gene is TRBJ1-5, the V gene TRBV10-3; 8 positions match TRBD1. Germline V gene lookup returns CDR1 ENHRY and CDR2 SYGVKD. The J segment lost 2 bases and the V segment lost 10 bases, leaving 7 bases of the junction unmatched. CDR3 size: 14 residues. The CDR3 here is CASDRGSGNQPQHF. CDR3 DNA sequence: TGTGCCAGTGACAGGGGCTCCGGCAATCAGCCCCAGCATTTT.

The rearrangement uses TRBV6-5 and TRBJ2-7; TRBD1 aligns across 10 bases. Per germline, CDR1 MNHEY and CDR2 SVGAGI. V gave up 5 bases and J gave up 5 bases; unmatched junction bases: 9. CDR3 length equals 15 residues. In DNA form, the CDR3 reads TGTGCCAGCAGTCCGACCGGGACAGGGGTACACGAGCAGTACTTC. Protein sequence: CASSPTGTGVHEQYF.

The chain carries TRBV7-9 and TRBJ1-1; D is perhaps TRBD1 (5 bases). V dropped 5 bases and J dropped 0 bases, with 10 bases sitting between them. The CDR3 has 14 residues. Germline V gene data show CDR1 as SEHNR and CDR2 as FQNEAQ (reference sequence). The CDR3 DNA is TGTGCCAGCAGCCACAGGCGAATGAACACTGAAGCTTTCTTT. It specifies CASSHRRMNTEAFF.

This chain connects TRBV28 to TRBJ2-7, with D tentatively TRBD1 (6 bases). Germline V gene lookup returns CDR1 MDHEN and CDR2 SYDVKM. V was clipped by 3 bases and J by 2 bases, with 14 bases between them. The CDR3 is 15 residues long. In DNA, the CDR3 is TGTGCCAGCAGTTTGATGTACAGGGCAGCCTACGAGCAGTACTTC. Its translation: CASSLMYRAAYEQYF.

The chain carries TRBV18 and TRBJ2-3, with 9 bases aligning to TRBD2. Germline CDR1 and CDR2: KGHSH and LQKENI. The ends lost 1 base at V and 2 bases at J; junction bases unmatched: 4. This CDR3 is 16 amino acids long. CDR3: CASSPLAGDYTDTQYF. The CDR3 DNA sequence: TGTGCCAGCTCACCACTAGCGGGGGATTACACAGATACGCAGTATTTT.

The V gene is TRBV5-1, the J gene TRBJ1-2; D unresolved. This CDR3 region has 14 residues. Germline V CDR1 and CDR2: SGHRS, YFSETQ. Trimming left V 2 bases short and J 3 bases short, with 11 bases between. The CDR3 reads CASSFGSEDYGYTF. The CDR3 nucleotides read TGCGCCAGCAGCTTTGGGTCTGAGGACTATGGCTACACCTTC.

This chain connects TRBV10-1 to TRBJ2-1; the match to TRBD2 covers 7 bases. With V trimmed by 0 bases and J by 3 bases, 14 bases remained unmatched. Germline V gene sequence: CDR1 WNHNN, CDR2 SYGVQD (reference sequence). The CDR3 consists of 19 residues. CDR3 DNA: TGCGCCAGCAGTGAGTCAAAACTAGCGACCGCATCCCGCTACAATGAGCAGTTCTTC. It specifies CASSESKLATASRYNEQFF.

The chain joins TRBV19 to TRBJ1-1; D is possibly TRBD1 (5 bases). Trimming removed 7 bases at V and 4 bases at J, with 25 bases between. The CDR3 extends over 17 amino acids. Germline lookup yields CDR1 LNHDA and CDR2 SQIVND (reference sequence). The CDR3 is CASTPRDSTYGPTEAFF. The CDR3 DNA reads as TGTGCCAGTACCCCACGGGACTCAACTTATGGGCCCACTGAAGCTTTCTTT.

The V gene is TRBV7-2, the J gene TRBJ2-5; D gene unclear. V dropped 1 base and J dropped 5 bases, with 14 bases sitting between them. This CDR3 is 15 amino acids long. Germline CDR1 is SGHTA and CDR2 is FQGNSA. CDR3 amino acids: CASSLGSGRSETQYF. In DNA form, the CDR3 reads TGTGCCAGCAGCTTAGGGTCAGGCAGGTCGGAGACCCAGTACTTC. Supplemented by reference TRBV7-2 and TRBJ2-5, the full variable domain reads GAGVSQSPSNKVTEKGKDVELRCDPISGHTALYWYRQSLGQGLEFLIYFQGNSAPDKSGLPSDRFSAERTGGSVSTLTIQRTQQEDSAVYLCASSLGSGRSETQYFGPGTRLLVL.

V and J are TRBV18 and TRBJ1-2; D possibly corresponds to TRBD1 (6 bases). This CDR3 region has 13 residues. Germline lookup yields CDR1 KGHSH and CDR2 LQKENI. Trimming took off 5 bases at V and 3 bases at J, with 10 bases between the two ends. The CDR3 bases are TGTGCCAGCTCAGATAACAGGGACTATGGCTACACCTTC. The encoded protein is CASSDNRDYGYTF.

V and J are TRBV7-3 and TRBJ2-1, with D tentatively TRBD2 (5 bases). The CDR3 is made up of 17 amino acids. Germline values: CDR1 SGHTA, CDR2 FQGTGA. V was shortened by 5 bases and J by 3 bases, with 20 bases between the two germline ends. The CDR3: CASSQVRTEDLYNEQFF. For the CDR3, the DNA is TGTGCCAGCAGCCAGGTGCGGACGGAGGATCTCTACAATGAGCAGTTCTTC.

This rearrangement joins TRBV25-1 to TRBJ1-2, with D possibly being TRBD1 (6 bases). The V and J ends lost 6 bases and 8 bases respectively, with 19 bases between them. This CDR3 is 14 amino acids long. The germline V gene has CDR1 MGHDK and CDR2 SYGVNS. CDR3 nucleotide sequence: TGTGCCAGCAGGGTGGACAGTAACATATTCGGCTACACCTTC. It translates to CASRVDSNIFGYTF.

This chain joins TRBV30 and TRBJ1-5, with TRBD1 identical over 7 bases. This CDR3 is 14 amino acids long. Germline trimming cut 3 bases from V and 4 bases from J; bases unmatched to any gene: 6. Germline V CDR1 and CDR2: GTSNPN, SVGIG (reference sequence). The CDR3 spells CAWRRQGGNQPQHF. In DNA, the CDR3 is TGTGCCTGGAGAAGACAGGGTGGGAATCAGCCCCAGCATTTT.

Concerning this clone: Other DNA sequences in the sample encode the same CDR3. CDR3: CASSAQPGQSNTEAFF. CDR3 sequence (DNA): TGTGCCAGCAGCGCCCAGCCGGGACAGAGTAACACTGAAGCTTTCTTT. The chain is built from TRBV9 and TRBJ1-1; TRBD1 agrees at 7 bases. Trimming took 3 bases from V and 2 from J; bases not matched to a gene: 10. CDR1 is SGDLS and CDR2 is YYNGEE in the germline V gene. This CDR3 has 16 amino acids.

This rearrangement joins TRBV27 to TRBJ1-2; 8 bases map to TRBD1. CDR3 length: 14 residues. CDR1 MNHEY and CDR2 SMNVEV come from the germline V gene (reference sequence). Trimming took 8 bases from V and 5 from J; bases not matched to a gene: 10. As DNA, the CDR3 is TGTGCCAGCCGGCGGCTGACAGGGGATTATGGCTACACCTTC. Its translation: CASRRLTGDYGYTF.

The chain uses TRBV27 and TRBJ1-4; 9 nucleotides line up with TRBD1. The CDR3 length is 14 residues. Germline V lookup: CDR1 MNHEY, CDR2 SMNVEV (reference sequence). V was clipped by 2 bases and J by 7 bases; unmatched bases: 2. The DNA for the CDR3 is TGTGCCAGCAGTTTAGACAGGGGGGGTGAAAAACTGTTTTTT. It codes for CASSLDRGGEKLFF.

The chain has TRBV5-1 and TRBJ2-7; 11 nucleotides line up with TRBD2. Germline loops: CDR1 SGHRS, CDR2 YFSETQ. The length of the CDR3 is 16 residues. The J segment lost 5 bases and the V segment lost 4 bases, leaving 11 bases of the junction unmatched. The CDR3 bases are TGCGCCAGCAGCCGGCGGACTAGCGGGTTTTCGAACGAGCAGTACTTC. Translation gives CASSRRTSGFSNEQYF.

The chain combines TRBV9 with TRBJ2-1, with D perhaps TRBD1 (8 bases). The CDR3 spans 15 residues. Germline assignment: CDR1 SGDLS and CDR2 YYNGEE. V was clipped by 3 bases and J by 6 bases, with 16 bases between them. The CDR3 here is CASSATGGVFNEQFF. The CDR3 nucleotides read TGTGCCAGCAGCGCCACAGGGGGGGTGTTCAATGAGCAGTTCTTC.

The chain is built from TRBV27 and TRBJ2-1; perhaps TRBD1 as D (6 bases). Looked up from germline, CDR1 is MNHEY and CDR2 is SMNVEV (reference sequence). This CDR3 region has 16 residues. The V gene lost 0 bases and the J gene lost 10 bases, with 19 bases spanning the gap. The CDR3: CASSLSGTPVESEQFF. In DNA, the CDR3 is TGTGCCAGCAGTTTATCGGGGACACCCGTGGAGTCCGAGCAGTTCTTC.

The rearrangement links TRBV9 to TRBJ2-6; 7 nucleotides agree with TRBD2. The length of the CDR3 is 16 residues. Germline CDR1 and CDR2: SGDLS and YYNGEE. Trimming at V came to 0 bases and at J to 6 bases, leaving 6 bases not matched to a gene. In DNA form, the CDR3 reads TGTGCCAGCAGCGTAGGTGAGGGGAGGGAGGCCAACGTCCTGACTTTC. Translating it yields CASSVGEGREANVLTF.

The chain employs TRBV2 and TRBJ1-1; a possible D gene is TRBD1 (5 bases). CDR1 and CDR2 from the germline V gene are SNHLY and FYNNEI. V was cut by 11 bases and J by 2 bases, with 21 bases left in between. There are 15 residues in the CDR3. The CDR3 loop reads CAGRGDYQINTEAFF. The CDR3, as DNA: TGTGCCGGCCGGGGGGACTACCAGATTAACACTGAAGCTTTCTTT. Complete variable domain (other parts from reference TRBV2 and TRBJ1-1): EPEVTQTPSHQVTQMGQEVILRCVPISNHLYFYWYRQILGQKVEFLVSFYNNEISEKSEIFDDQFSVERPDGSNFTLKIRSTKLEDSAMYFCAGRGDYQINTEAFFGQGTRLTVV.

The chain links TRBV30 to TRBJ1-2, with no clear D. Deletions cut 2 bases from V and 4 bases from J, with 11 bases between. CDR1 and CDR2 (germline): GTSNPN, SVGIG (reference sequence). The CDR3 is made up of 13 amino acids. CDR3 in amino acids: CAWSTQASYGYTF. The DNA for the CDR3 is TGTGCCTGGAGTACCCAGGCCTCCTATGGCTACACCTTC.

The rearrangement links TRBV19 to TRBJ1-2; the D is unclear. The V end lost 8 bases, the J end lost 2 bases, and 18 bases lay between the germline ends. The CDR3 totals 15 residues. Germline V gene sequence: CDR1 LNHDA, CDR2 SQIVND (reference sequence). CDR3 sequence reads: CASFDPGGPNYGYTF. CDR3 DNA sequence: TGTGCCAGTTTCGACCCAGGAGGTCCCAACTATGGCTACACCTTC.

This sequence joins TRBV5-5 and TRBJ1-1; possible D gene TRBD1, 5 bases. The CDR3 has 15 residues. Trimming took 2 bases from V and 5 from J, leaving 16 bases between them. From germline, CDR1 is SGHKS and CDR2 YYEKEE (reference sequence). Here the CDR3 reads CASSFGGTLRTEAFF. The CDR3 region has the DNA TGTGCCAGCAGCTTTGGGGGGACCCTTCGGACTGAAGCTTTCTTT.

The chain joins TRBV29-1 to TRBJ2-6; D is uncertain. V lost 4 bases and J 2 bases, leaving 12 bases between the germline ends. Germline assignment: CDR1 SQVTM and CDR2 ANQGSEA. This CDR3 spans 15 amino acids. This CDR3 is CSVAPNEAGANVLTF. In DNA, the CDR3 is TGCAGCGTTGCCCCTAATGAGGCTGGGGCCAACGTCCTGACTTTC.

This chain joins TRBV9 and TRBJ2-7; TRBD2 aligns across 10 bases. The CDR3 loop spans 16 amino acids. J was trimmed by 4 bases and V by 2 bases; bases with no gene match: 9. The V gene's germline CDR1 is SGDLS and CDR2 YYNGEE. In nucleotides, the CDR3 is TGTGCCAGCAGCGTGGGTCTAGCGGGAGTAGGGTACGAGCAGTACTTC. This translates into CASSVGLAGVGYEQYF.